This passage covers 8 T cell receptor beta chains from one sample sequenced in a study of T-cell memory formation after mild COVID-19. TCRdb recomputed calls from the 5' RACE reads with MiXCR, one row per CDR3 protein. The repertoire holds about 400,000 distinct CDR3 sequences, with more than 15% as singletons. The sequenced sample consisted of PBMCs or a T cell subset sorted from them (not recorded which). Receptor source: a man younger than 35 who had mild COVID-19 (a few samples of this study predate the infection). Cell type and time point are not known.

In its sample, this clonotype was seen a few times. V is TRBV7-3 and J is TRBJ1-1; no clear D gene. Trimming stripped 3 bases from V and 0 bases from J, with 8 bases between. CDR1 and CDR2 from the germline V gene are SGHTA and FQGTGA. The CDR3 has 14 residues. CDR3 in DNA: TGTGCCAGCAGCTTCGCCGGAATGAACACTGAAGCTTTCTTT. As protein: CASSFAGMNTEAFF.

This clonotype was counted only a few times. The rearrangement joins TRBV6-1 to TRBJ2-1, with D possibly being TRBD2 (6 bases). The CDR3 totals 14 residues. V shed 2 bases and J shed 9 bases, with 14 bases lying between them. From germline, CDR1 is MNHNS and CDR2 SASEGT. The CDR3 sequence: CASSEIWGDREQFF. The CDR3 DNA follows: TGTGCCAGCAGTGAAATCTGGGGGGATCGTGAGCAGTTCTTC.

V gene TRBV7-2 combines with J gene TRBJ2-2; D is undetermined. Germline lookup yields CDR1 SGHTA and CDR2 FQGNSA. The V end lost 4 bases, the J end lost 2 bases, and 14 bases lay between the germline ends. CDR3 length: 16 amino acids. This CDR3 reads CASSSRPVLNTGELFF. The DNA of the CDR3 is TGTGCCAGCAGCTCCAGGCCGGTACTTAACACCGGGGAGCTGTTTTTT. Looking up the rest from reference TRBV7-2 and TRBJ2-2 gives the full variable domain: GAGVSQSPSNKVTEKGKDVELRCDPISGHTALYWYRQSLGQGLEFLIYFQGNSAPDKSGLPSDRFSAERTGGSVSTLTIQRTQQEDSAVYLCASSSRPVLNTGELFFGEGSRLTVL.

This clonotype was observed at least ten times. DNA for the CDR3: TGCGCCAGCAGCCACGGACAGCTGAACACTGAAGCTTTCTTT. Translation: CASSHGQLNTEAFF. The chain is built from TRBV4-1 and TRBJ1-1; a weak D match, TRBD1 (6 bases). Deletions cut 3 bases from V and 0 bases from J, with 8 bases between. The CDR3 runs 14 residues. In germline, CDR1 is MGHRA, CDR2 YSYEKL.

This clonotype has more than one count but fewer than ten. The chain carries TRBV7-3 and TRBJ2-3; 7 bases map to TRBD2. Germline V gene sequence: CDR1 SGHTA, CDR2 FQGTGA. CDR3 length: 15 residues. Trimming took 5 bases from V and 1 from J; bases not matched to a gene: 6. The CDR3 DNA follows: TGTGCCAGCAGCCCTAGCGGCCCACGCACAGATACGCAGTATTTT. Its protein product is CASSPSGPRTDTQYF.

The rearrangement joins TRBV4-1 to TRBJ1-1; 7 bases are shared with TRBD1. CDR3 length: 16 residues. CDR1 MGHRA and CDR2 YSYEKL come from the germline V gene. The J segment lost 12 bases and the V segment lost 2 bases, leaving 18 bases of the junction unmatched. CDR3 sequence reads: CASSQPPPGGLWETFF. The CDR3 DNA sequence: TGCGCCAGCAGCCAACCCCCCCCAGGGGGACTTTGGGAAACTTTCTTT.

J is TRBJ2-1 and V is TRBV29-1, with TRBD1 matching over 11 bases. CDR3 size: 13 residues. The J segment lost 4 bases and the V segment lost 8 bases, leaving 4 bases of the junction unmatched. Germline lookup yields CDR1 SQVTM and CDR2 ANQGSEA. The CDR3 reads CSTRDRGYNEQFF. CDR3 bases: TGCAGCACCCGGGACAGGGGGTACAATGAGCAGTTCTTC.

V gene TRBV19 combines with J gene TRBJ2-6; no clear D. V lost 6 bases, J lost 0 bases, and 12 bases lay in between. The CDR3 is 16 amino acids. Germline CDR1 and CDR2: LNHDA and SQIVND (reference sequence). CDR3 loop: CASSLGGFSGANVLTF. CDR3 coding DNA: TGTGCCAGTAGCCTAGGCGGCTTCTCTGGGGCCAACGTCCTGACTTTC.